This TCR beta chain comes out of a study of STAT3 mutations in large granular lymphocyte leukemia. Findings of the study overall: At least one immunodominant TCR beta clonotype appeared in every T-cell large granular lymphocyte leukemia patient.

As to this clone: Antigen specificity is unknown.

Germline V gene lookup returns CDR1 MNHNY and CDR2 SVGAGI (reference sequence). The V and J ends lost 7 bases and 5 bases respectively, with 6 bases between them. This CDR3 is 12 amino acids long. TCRdb keeps only in-frame clones here, not all; method: immunoSEQ multiplex PCR. The table shows 2,000 or so clones, with approximately 61% occurring only once. The V call is TRBV6-6, the J call TRBJ1-6, with D hard to call. Specimen: peripheral blood mononuclear cells. The TCR comes from a man between 60 and 70 years old with T-cell large granular lymphocyte leukemia. Some clones in this sample may be carry-over from other donors' samples. Here the CDR3 reads CASTRDNSPLHF. CDR3 DNA: TGTGCCAGCACCAGAGATAATTCACCCCTCCACTTT.